This entry describes one TCR beta chain. The antigen is not known. Unique molecular identifiers were attached to individual cDNA molecules. TCRdb re-called the 5' RACE reads through MiXCR, storing one row per CDR3 protein. The table records roughly 99,000 distinct CDR3 sequences, approximately 12% of them present only once. These data come from a study of early T cells in non-severe SARS-CoV-2 infection. For the study at large: Whole-blood bulk RNA, unsorted, was sequenced, and chains were unpaired. Findings of the study overall: Anti-spike CD8 specificities were favored by VDJdb matching, whose results missed private and CD4 specificities.

The V gene lost 6 bases and the J gene lost 3 bases, with 9 bases spanning the gap. CDR3 size: 12 residues. In germline, CDR1 is ENHRY, CDR2 SYGVKD. Sequenced here: whole blood, sampled at baseline. The TCR was taken from an adult who was a healthcare worker with PCR-confirmed SARS-CoV-2 infection or an uninfected control (not recorded which). V usage is TRBV10-3 and J usage is TRBJ2-7; tentatively, D is TRBD1 (7 bases). CDR3 sequence (DNA): TGTGCCATCAGGCGGGACAGCTACGAGCAGTACTTC. Translated, it gives CAIRRDSYEQYF.